This TCR beta chain is from a study of shared clonotypes between healthy human individuals. General study findings and limits: A reduction in generation probabilities was seen for non-shared clonotypes relative to those shared by all four donors. Limitation of the genetic and exposure-history diversity represented came from the few donors. Sampling included only blood; tissue repertoires likely differ.

CDR1 is SGHRS and CDR2 is YFSETQ in the germline V gene. J was trimmed by 6 bases and V by 0 bases; bases with no gene match: 5. The CDR3 length is 15 residues. The study enrolled healthy HIV-negative adults without recent acute infections or vaccinations as donors. This table comes from immunoSEQ multiplex PCR, and its TCRdb copy is limited to in-frame clones, with some not included. The sample includes around 1.4 million clones, 98% to 99% of them seen just once. This clone was detected once. What it binds is not known. The clonotype comes from a man aged 25-40 years in good health. The source material was naive CD4+ T cells sorted from blood. Indicated subset: CD45RA+ positively selected. The V and J genes are TRBV5-1 and TRBJ2-2, with 7 bases aligning to TRBD1. In DNA, the CDR3 is TGCGCCAGCAGCTTGGCGGGACAGTACGCCGGGGAGCTGTTTTTT. It encodes CASSLAGQYAGELFF.